The 14 T cell receptor beta chains below were found in one sample sequenced in a study of OX40 agonist ivuxolimab in advanced cancers. Assay used: immunoSEQ multiplex PCR; TCRdb lists only in-frame clones, some missing. The sample contains approximately 77,000 clones, 92% of which appear only once. The source was CD4+ or CD8+ T cells sorted from blood, collected in a trial of the OX40 agonist ivuxolimab. The source is an adult with an advanced solid tumor such as melanoma, head and neck, liver or kidney cancer.

This clone was observed once. The chain is built from TRBV11-1 and TRBJ2-5; D may be TRBD2 (5 bases). The germline V gene encodes CDR1 SGHAT and CDR2 FQDESV (reference sequence). The CDR3 loop spans 14 amino acids. Trimming took 5 bases from V and 1 from J, leaving 11 bases between them. The CDR3 reads CASSKRTFQETQYF. The CDR3 bases are TGTGCCAGCAGCAAGAGGACTTTCCAAGAGACCCAGTACTTC.

The rearrangement joins TRBV27 to TRBJ1-1; D may be TRBD1 (5 bases). The CDR3 consists of 14 residues. Germline CDR1 and CDR2: MNHEY and SMNVEV (reference sequence). V was trimmed by 6 bases and J by 5 bases, leaving 16 bases between them. The CDR3 coding sequence is TGTGCCAGCAGCCCAGGCCAGGGATGGACTGAAGCTTTCTTT. This translates into CASSPGQGWTEAFF.

V gene TRBV28 combines with J gene TRBJ1-2, with TRBD1 matching over 8 bases. With V trimmed by 6 bases and J by 8 bases, 8 bases remained unmatched. CDR3 length: 13 residues. The germline V gene encodes CDR1 MDHEN and CDR2 SYDVKM. In DNA, the CDR3 is TGTGCCAGCAGGCCCCAGGGGGCGCTGGGCTACACCTTC. Protein product: CASRPQGALGYTF.

V usage is TRBV4-2 and J usage is TRBJ2-7; TRBD1 might be the D (5 bases). CDR1 and CDR2 from the germline V gene are LGHNA and YNFKEQ. The length of the CDR3 is 14 residues. Trimming removed 0 bases from V and 5 bases from J, with 11 bases in between. The CDR3, as DNA: TGTGCCAGCAGCCAAGATTTGCAGGGCGACGAGCAGTACTTC. Amino acid sequence: CASSQDLQGDEQYF.

This clone is a singleton in its sample. The gene calls are TRBV28 and TRBJ1-5; D is uncertain. This CDR3 spans 13 amino acids. The germline gives CDR1 MDHEN, CDR2 SYDVKM. The V end lost 2 bases, the J end lost 6 bases, and 8 bases lay between the germline ends. CDR3 loop: CASSLRGSQPQHF. The CDR3 DNA is TGTGCCAGCAGTTTACGGGGATCTCAGCCCCAGCATTTT.

The chain couples TRBV27 to TRBJ2-1; 11 bases fit TRBD1. This CDR3 contains 19 residues. J gave up 3 bases and V 3 bases, and 13 bases lay outside the gene matches. Looked up from germline, CDR1 is MNHEY and CDR2 is SMNVEV (reference sequence). The DNA of the CDR3 is TGTGCCAGCAGTTTCAGAATCCTCCCGGGACAGGGGGTCTACAATGAGCAGTTCTTC. Translated, it gives CASSFRILPGQGVYNEQFF.

CDR3 region: CASSLDPLRSKNTEAFF. CDR3 sequence (DNA): TGTGCCAGCAGCTTAGACCCGTTGAGGTCAAAAAACACTGAAGCTTTCTTT. The chain has TRBV7-9 and TRBJ1-1; D not certain. There are 17 residues in the CDR3. Germline V gene sequence: CDR1 SEHNR, CDR2 FQNEAQ (reference sequence). Trimming removed 1 base at V and 2 bases at J, with 17 bases between.

The rearrangement joins TRBV11-2 to TRBJ1-1; D is unclear. V was cut by 3 bases and J by 7 bases, with 12 bases left in between. Germline CDR1 is SGHAT and CDR2 is FQNNGV. This CDR3 has 13 amino acids. The CDR3 coding sequence is TGTGCCAGCAGCTTGGAGAGGGAGAGTGAAGCTTTCTTT. Translated, it gives CASSLERESEAFF.

This chain uses TRBV7-9 with TRBJ1-2; D gene unclear. From germline, CDR1 is SEHNR and CDR2 FQNEAQ (reference sequence). Between the trimmed V and J ends, which lost 3 bases and 2 bases, there was a span of 10 bases. The CDR3 spans 14 residues. The CDR3 region is CASSFNAANYGYTF. DNA for the CDR3: TGTGCCAGCAGCTTTAACGCGGCAAACTATGGCTACACCTTC.

This chain joins TRBV6-6 and TRBJ1-1, with D hard to call. There are 15 residues in the CDR3. Deletions cut 7 bases from V and 1 base from J, with 16 bases between. Germline CDR1 MNHNY, CDR2 SVGAGI (reference sequence). The CDR3 nucleotides are TGTGCCAGCACCATAGACGGATCCAAGAACACTGAAGCTTTCTTT. It encodes CASTIDGSKNTEAFF.

V is TRBV18 and J is TRBJ1-2; possibly TRBD1 for D (5 bases). From germline, CDR1 is KGHSH and CDR2 LQKENI. Trimming left V 3 bases short and J 1 base short, with 12 bases between. The CDR3 runs to 15 residues. The CDR3 loop reads CASSPEGEINYGYTF. The CDR3 DNA follows: TGTGCCAGCTCACCGGAAGGGGAAATTAACTATGGCTACACCTTC.

This sequence joins TRBV5-6 and TRBJ2-2, with D uncertain. This CDR3 region has 14 residues. V lost 0 bases and J 1 base, leaving 4 bases between the germline ends. Germline V gene sequence: CDR1 SGHDT, CDR2 YYEEEE. CDR3 residues: CASSLDVNTGELFF. DNA for the CDR3: TGTGCCAGCAGCTTGGATGTGAACACCGGGGAGCTGTTTTTT.

The V and J genes are TRBV4-1 and TRBJ2-7; 12 positions agree with TRBD1. Losses at the gene ends were 4 bases for V and 4 bases for J; bases not matched to a gene: 2. In germline, CDR1 is MGHRA, CDR2 YSYEKL. CDR3 length equals 14 residues. The CDR3 DNA is TGCGCCAGCAGCCGGGGACAGGGGGCGTACGAGCAGTACTTC. Translating gives CASSRGQGAYEQYF.

V is TRBV2 and J is TRBJ2-7, with 10 positions matching TRBD1. The CDR3 extends over 14 amino acids. The germline CDR1 and CDR2 sequences are SNHLY and FYNNEI. Trimming at V came to 7 bases and at J to 5 bases, leaving 8 bases not matched to a gene. CDR3 sequence reads: CASTGQGVGDEQYF. The DNA for the CDR3 is TGTGCCAGCACCGGACAGGGGGTAGGTGACGAGCAGTACTTC.